This T cell receptor beta chain appears in the sequencing data of a study of cytomegalovirus exposure and HLA in healthy donors. The PCR had 60 Vbeta and 13 Jbeta primers. Only in-frame clones appear in the TCRdb table, and some are missing; sequencing was by immunoSEQ multiplex PCR. The sample contains approximately 140,000 clones, more than 70% of which appear only once. On this clone: No antigen is known for it.

The CDR3 runs to 15 residues. Germline V gene lookup returns CDR1 LNHDA and CDR2 SQIVND (reference sequence). Germline trimming cut 3 bases from V and 0 bases from J; bases unmatched to any gene: 1. Findings and limits, study-wide: Beyond CMV serostatus, there was no information to go on about immune exposure. According to the study, roughly 160 TCR beta chains were cytomegalovirus-associated.

This clonotype was sampled from a woman in her fifties or sixties in good health and CMV-seronegative. Material: PBMCs. The chain joins TRBV19 to TRBJ2-7; TRBD2 matches at 11 bases. The CDR3 spells CASSIGTSGSYEQYF. CDR3 coding DNA: TGTGCCAGTAGTATCGGGACTAGCGGCTCCTACGAGCAGTACTTC.